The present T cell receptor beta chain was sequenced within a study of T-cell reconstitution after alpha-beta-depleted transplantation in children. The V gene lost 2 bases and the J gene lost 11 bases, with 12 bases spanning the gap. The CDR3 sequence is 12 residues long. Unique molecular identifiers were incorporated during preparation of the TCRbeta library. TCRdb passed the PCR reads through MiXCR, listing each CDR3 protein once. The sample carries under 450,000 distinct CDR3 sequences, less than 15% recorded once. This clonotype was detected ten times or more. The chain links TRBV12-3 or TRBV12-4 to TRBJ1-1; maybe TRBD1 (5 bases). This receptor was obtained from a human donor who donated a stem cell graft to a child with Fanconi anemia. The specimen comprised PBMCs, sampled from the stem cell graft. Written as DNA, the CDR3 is TGTGCCAGCAGTTTACTCACAGGTCGGGCTTTCTTT. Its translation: CASSLLTGRAFF.